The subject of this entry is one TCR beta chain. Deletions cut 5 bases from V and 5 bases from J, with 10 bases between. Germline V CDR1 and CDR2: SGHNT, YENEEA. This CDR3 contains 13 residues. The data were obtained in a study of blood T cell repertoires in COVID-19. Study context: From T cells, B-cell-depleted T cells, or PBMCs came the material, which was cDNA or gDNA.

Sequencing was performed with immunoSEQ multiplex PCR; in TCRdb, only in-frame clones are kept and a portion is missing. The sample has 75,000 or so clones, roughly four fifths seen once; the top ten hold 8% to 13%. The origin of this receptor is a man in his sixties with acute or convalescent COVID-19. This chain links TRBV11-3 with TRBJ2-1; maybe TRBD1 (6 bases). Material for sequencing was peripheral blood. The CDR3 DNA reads TGTGCCAGCAGCCCAAGGGGGAACAATGAGCAGTTCTTC. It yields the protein CASSPRGNNEQFF.